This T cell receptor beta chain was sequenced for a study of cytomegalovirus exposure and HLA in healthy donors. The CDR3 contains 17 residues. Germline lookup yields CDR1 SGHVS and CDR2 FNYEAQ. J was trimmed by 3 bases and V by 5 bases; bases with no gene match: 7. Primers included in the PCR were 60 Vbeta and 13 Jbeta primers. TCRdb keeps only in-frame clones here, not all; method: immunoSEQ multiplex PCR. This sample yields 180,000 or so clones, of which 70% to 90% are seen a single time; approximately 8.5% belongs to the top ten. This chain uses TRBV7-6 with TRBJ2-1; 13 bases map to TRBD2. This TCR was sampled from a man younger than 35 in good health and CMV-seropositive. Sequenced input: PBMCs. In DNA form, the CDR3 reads TGTGCCAGCAGCCTACTAGCGGGGGGGCCTAGCTACAATGAGCAGTTCTTC. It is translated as CASSLLAGGPSYNEQFF.